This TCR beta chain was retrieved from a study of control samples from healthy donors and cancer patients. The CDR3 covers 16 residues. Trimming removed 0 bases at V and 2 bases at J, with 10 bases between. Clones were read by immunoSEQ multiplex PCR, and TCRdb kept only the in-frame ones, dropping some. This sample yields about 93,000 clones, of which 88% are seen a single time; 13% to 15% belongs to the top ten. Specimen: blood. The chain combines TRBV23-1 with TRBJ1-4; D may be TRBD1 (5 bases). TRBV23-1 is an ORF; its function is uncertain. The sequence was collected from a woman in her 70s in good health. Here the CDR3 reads CASSQSGVTTNEKLFF. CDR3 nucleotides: TGCGCCAGCAGTCAATCGGGGGTTACGACTAATGAAAAACTGTTTTTT.